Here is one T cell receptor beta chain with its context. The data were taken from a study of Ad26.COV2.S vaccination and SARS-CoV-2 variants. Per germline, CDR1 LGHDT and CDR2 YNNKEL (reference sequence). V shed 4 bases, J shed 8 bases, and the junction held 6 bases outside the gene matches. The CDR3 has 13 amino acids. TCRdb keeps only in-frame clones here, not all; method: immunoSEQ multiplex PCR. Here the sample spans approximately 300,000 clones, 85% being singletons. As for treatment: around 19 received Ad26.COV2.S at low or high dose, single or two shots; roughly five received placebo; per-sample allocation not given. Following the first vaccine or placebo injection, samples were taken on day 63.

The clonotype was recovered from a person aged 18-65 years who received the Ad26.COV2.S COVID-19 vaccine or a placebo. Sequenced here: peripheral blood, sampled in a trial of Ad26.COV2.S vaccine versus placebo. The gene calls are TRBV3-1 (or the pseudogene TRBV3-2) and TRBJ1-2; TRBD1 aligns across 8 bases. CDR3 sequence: CASSRGQGGGYTF. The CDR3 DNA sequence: TGTGCCAGCAGCCGAGGACAGGGCGGCGGCTACACCTTC.